The source of this T cell receptor (beta chain) is a study of T cells after yellow fever vaccination (dated by TCRdb to between 2018 and 2021). Background on the whole study: The SMART-Seq v4 Ultra Low Input RNA kit was used to prepare libraries from fractions with low cell numbers. The cohort comprised two healthy male donors, one aged 18 to 30 and one aged 30 to 40 years. Blood was drawn at multiple timepoints before and after primary and secondary immunization, with bulk PBMC replicates and cell subsets isolated. To follow T-cell clones before and after primary and booster YFV17D yellow fever vaccination, bulk TCR alpha and beta repertoires were sequenced over time. The paper's findings and limits, for the study overall: Because only a couple of donors were included in the study, the extent to which the findings can be generalized is limited. Compared with the primary T-cell response, the secondary T-cell response was faster but weaker, reaching its peak on day 5 rather than on day 15. Most clones expanded after primary vaccination were re-detected after the booster (around 96% of CD4 and roughly 87% of CD8), suggesting broad memory maintenance. Because abundant contaminating clonotypes from the bulk population could be contained in FACS-sorted repertoires, computational filtering was required. A small fraction of clonotypes showed up in both the CD4 and CD8 compartments, probably as a result of convergent recombination.

The treatment or condition label, as the study defines it: live attenuated yellow fever vaccine strain. A standard Ficoll-Paque protocol was used to isolate PBMCs from peripheral blood. Dynabeads CD4 and CD8 positive selection kits were used to isolate CD4 and CD8 T-cell fractions. TriZol was used to extract RNA from bulk PBMCs, from CD4 and CD8 fractions, and from dextramer-positive and dextramer-negative fractions. This clonotype was counted at least ten times. It lacks a known antigen. Within one base of it there is no much larger clone, and no base qualities were kept. The germline V end is reduced by 2 bases and the J end by 4 bases; junction bases left unmatched: 2. Counted from cysteine to phenylalanine, this CDR3 has 14 amino acids. Here the CDR3 DNA is all that survives: 42 bases in frame from base 1. The germline V gene encodes CDR1 MNHEY and CDR2 SVGEGT. Synthesis of TCR cDNA relied on 5'RACE template switching, a step that introduced a universal primer site along with unique molecular identifiers. Priming of cDNA synthesis was performed from both the TCR alpha and TCR beta constant segments. Library amplification used two PCR steps, and the second PCR step added sample barcodes and sequencing adapters. Sequencing of the libraries was done on either Illumina HiSeq 2500 (2x100 bp) or NovaSeq (2x150 bp). Processing in the source paper ran as follows. Reads were demultiplexed and collapsed into UMI consensus sequences with MIGEC, and V(D)J alignment was performed with MiXCR. Vaccine-responding clonotypes were identified with edgeR using replicate PBMC samples, with FDR below 0.01 and a log2 fold change above 5 up to day 15 being required. Each bulk clonotype was labeled CD4 or CD8 based on which sequenced repertoire, CD4 or CD8, contained the clonotype at higher abundance. TCRdb cleaned the public reads at Q25 with fastp, built clones with MiXCR and kept in-frame beta chains. Entries that share a CDR3 protein sequence are merged under the most common genes and DNA. TCRdb's processing, not the study's, gives the V and J calls here. The sample table contains roughly 79,000 distinct CDR3 sequences; only one count was recorded for more than 5.5% of them. The ten largest account for roughly 28% of the sample.

This TCR was sampled from a man aged 18 to 35 who received the YFV17D yellow fever vaccine. This sample comprised CD8+ T cells sorted from PBMCs, obtained 9 to 11 days after the first yellow fever vaccination. The rearrangement joined TRBV6-2 or TRBV6-3 to TRBJ2-1; 7 bases in the middle match TRBD1. The DNA sequence follows: TGTGCCAGCAGTTACGGGACAGTATACAATGAGCAGTTCTTC. Its product reads: CASSYGTVYNEQFF.